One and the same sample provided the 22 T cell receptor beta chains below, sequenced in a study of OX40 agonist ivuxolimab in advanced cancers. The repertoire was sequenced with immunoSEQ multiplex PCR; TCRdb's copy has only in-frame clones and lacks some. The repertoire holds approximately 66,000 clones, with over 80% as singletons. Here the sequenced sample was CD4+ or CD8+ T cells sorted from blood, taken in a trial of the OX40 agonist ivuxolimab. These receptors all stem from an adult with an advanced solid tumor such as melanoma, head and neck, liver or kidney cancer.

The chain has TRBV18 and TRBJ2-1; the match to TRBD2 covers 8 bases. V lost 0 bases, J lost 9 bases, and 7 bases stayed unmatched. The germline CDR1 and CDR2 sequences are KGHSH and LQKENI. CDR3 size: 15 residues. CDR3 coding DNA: TGTGCCAGCTCACCACCGGGGACTAGTATCGGTGAGCAGTTCTTC. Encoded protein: CASSPPGTSIGEQFF. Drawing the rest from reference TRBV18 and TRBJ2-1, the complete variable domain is NAGVMQNPRHLVRRRGQEARLRCSPMKGHSHVYWYRQLPEEGLKFMVYLQKENIIDESGMPKERFSAEFPKEGPSILRIQQVVRGDSAAYFCASSPPGTSIGEQFFGPGTRLTVL.

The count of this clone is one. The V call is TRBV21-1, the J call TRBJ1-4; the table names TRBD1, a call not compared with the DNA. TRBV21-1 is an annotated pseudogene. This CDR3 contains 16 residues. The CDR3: CASSLKRNRVCEKLFF. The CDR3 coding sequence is TGTGCCAGCAGCCTAAAGAGGAACAGGGTGTGCGAAAAACTGTTTTTT.

CDR3 in amino acids: CASSILAGGGQPQHF. The CDR3 coding sequence is TGTGCCAGTAGTATTCTGGCAGGCGGGGGACAGCCCCAGCATTTT. This chain connects TRBV19 to TRBJ1-5; D possibly corresponds to TRBD1 (5 bases). Germline V CDR1 and CDR2: LNHDA, SQIVND (reference sequence). The CDR3 sequence is 15 residues long. V lost 3 bases and J lost 7, with 16 bases in between.

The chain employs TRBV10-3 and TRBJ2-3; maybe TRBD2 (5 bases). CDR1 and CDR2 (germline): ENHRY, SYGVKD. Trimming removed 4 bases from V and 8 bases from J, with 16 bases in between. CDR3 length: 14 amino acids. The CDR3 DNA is TGTGCCATCAGTGGCTCTGCGGGTCAAGGTACGCAGTATTTT. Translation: CAISGSAGQGTQYF.

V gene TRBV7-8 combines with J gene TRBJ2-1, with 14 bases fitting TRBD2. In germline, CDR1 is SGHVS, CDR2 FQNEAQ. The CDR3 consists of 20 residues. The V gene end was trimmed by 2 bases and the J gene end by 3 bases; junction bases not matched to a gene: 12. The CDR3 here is CASSLHREGTSGGLYNEQFF. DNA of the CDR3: TGTGCCAGCAGCTTACACAGAGAGGGGACTAGCGGGGGCCTCTACAATGAGCAGTTCTTC.

DNA for the CDR3: TGCGCCAGCAGGATCCGGCCTGCAGTTGAGGAGACCCAGTACTTC. Protein sequence: CASRIRPAVEETQYF. The V gene is TRBV5-1, the J gene TRBJ2-5, with D unclear. The CDR3 sequence is 15 residues long. Trimming took off 5 bases at V and 5 bases at J, with 19 bases between the two ends. The germline CDR1 and CDR2 sequences are SGHRS and YFSETQ.

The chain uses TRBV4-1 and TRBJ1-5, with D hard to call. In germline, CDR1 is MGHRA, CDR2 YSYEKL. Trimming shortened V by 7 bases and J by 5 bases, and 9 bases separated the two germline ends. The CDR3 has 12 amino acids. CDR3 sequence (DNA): TGCGCCAGCAAGGGTGGGCATCAGCCCCAGCATTTT. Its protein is CASKGGHQPQHF.

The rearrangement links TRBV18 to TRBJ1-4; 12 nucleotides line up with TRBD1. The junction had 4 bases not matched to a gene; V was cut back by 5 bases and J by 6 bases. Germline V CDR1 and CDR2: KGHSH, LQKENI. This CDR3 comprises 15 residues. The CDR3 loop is CASSRDRGRDEKLFF. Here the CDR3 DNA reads TGTGCCAGCTCAAGGGACAGGGGGCGAGATGAAAAACTGTTTTTT.

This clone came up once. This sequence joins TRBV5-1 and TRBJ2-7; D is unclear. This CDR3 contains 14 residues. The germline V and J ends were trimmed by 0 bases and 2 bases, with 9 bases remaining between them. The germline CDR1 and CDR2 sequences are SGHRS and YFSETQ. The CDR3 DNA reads TGCGCCAGCAGCTTGGACGGGTCGACCTACGAGCAGTACTTC. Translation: CASSLDGSTYEQYF.

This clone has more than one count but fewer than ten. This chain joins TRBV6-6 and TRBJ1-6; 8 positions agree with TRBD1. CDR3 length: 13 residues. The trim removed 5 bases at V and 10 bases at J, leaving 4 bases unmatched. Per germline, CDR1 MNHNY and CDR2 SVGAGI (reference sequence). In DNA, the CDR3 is TGTGCCAGCAGTGGACAGGGTGGCTCACCCCTCCACTTT. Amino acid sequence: CASSGQGGSPLHF.

CDR3 amino acids: CASSVVGDGADTQYF. In DNA form, the CDR3 reads TGTGCCAGCAGCGTAGTAGGGGATGGGGCGGATACGCAGTATTTT. The chain recombines TRBV9 with TRBJ2-3, with D maybe TRBD1 (5 bases). The CDR3 covers 15 residues. Germline V gene sequence: CDR1 SGDLS, CDR2 YYNGEE. V dropped 0 bases and J dropped 6 bases, with 14 bases sitting between them.

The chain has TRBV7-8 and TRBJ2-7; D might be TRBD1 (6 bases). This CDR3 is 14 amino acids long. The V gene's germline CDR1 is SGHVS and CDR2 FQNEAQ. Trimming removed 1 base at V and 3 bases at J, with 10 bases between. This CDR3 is CASSLVGARYEQYF. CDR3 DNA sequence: TGTGCCAGCAGCTTAGTGGGGGCCCGCTACGAGCAGTACTTC.

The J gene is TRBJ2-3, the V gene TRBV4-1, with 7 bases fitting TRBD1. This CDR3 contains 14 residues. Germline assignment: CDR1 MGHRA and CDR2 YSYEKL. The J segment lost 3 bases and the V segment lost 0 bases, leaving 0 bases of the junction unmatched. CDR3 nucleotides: TGCGCCAGCAGCCAAGAACAGGGGACAGATACGCAGTATTTT. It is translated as CASSQEQGTDTQYF.

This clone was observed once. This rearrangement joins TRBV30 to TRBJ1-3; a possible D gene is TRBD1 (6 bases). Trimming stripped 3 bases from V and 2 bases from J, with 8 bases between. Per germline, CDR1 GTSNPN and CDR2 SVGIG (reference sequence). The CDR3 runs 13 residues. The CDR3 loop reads CAWRGAAGNTIYF. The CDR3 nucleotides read TGTGCCTGGAGGGGGGCAGCTGGAAACACCATATATTTT.

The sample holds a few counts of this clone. The CDR3 bases are TGTGCCAGCAGTTACGCCGGGAACACTGAAGCTTTCTTT. Its translation: CASSYAGNTEAFF. V gene TRBV28 combines with J gene TRBJ1-1, with D uncertain. CDR3 length: 13 residues. Germline values: CDR1 MDHEN, CDR2 SYDVKM. V was pared by 4 bases and J by 1 base, with 7 bases between.

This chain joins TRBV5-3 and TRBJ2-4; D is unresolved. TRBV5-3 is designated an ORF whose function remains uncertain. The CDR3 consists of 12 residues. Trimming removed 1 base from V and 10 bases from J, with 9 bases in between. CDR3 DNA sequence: TGTGCCAGAAGCTTGAATAGGGAAATTCAGTACTTC. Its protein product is CARSLNREIQYF.

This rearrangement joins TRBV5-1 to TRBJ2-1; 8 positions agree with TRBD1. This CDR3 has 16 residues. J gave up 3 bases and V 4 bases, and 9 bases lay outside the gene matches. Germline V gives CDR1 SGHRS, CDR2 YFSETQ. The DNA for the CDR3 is TGCGCCAGCAGCCTTGGACAGGGACAAATCTACAATGAGCAGTTCTTC. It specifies CASSLGQGQIYNEQFF.

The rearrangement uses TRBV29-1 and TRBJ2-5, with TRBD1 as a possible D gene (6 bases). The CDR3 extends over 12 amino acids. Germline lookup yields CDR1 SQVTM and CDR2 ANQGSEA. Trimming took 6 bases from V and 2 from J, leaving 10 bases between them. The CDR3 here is CSVTDSQETQYF. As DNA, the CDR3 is TGCAGCGTGACGGACAGTCAAGAGACCCAGTACTTC. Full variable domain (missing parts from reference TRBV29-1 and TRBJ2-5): SAVISQKPSRDICQRGTSLTIQCQVDSQVTMMFWYRQQPGQSLTLIATANQGSEATYESGFVIDKFPISRPNLTFSTLTVSNMSPEDSSIYLCSVTDSQETQYFGPGTRLLVL.

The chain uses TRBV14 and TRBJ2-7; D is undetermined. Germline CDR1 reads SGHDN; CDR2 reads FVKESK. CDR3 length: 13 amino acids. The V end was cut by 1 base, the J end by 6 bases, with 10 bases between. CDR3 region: CASSQVAVSEQYF. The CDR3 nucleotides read TGTGCCAGCAGCCAAGTTGCCGTTTCCGAGCAGTACTTC.

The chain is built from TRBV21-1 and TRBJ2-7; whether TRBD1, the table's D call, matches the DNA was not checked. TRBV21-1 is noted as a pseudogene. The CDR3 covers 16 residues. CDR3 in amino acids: CASSKVGGQTHYEQYF. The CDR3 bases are TGTGCCAGCAGCAAAGTCGGCGGACAGACGCACTACGAGCAGTACTTC.

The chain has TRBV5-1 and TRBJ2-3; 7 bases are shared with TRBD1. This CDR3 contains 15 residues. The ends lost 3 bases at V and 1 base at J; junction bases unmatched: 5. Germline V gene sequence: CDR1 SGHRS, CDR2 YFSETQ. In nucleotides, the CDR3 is TGCGCCAGCAGCTCGACAGGGATGGGCACAGATACGCAGTATTTT. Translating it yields CASSSTGMGTDTQYF.

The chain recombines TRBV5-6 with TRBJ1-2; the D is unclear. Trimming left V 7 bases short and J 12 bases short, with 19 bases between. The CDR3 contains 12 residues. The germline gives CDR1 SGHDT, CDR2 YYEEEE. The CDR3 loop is CASPLGGRPHTF. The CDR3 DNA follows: TGTGCCAGCCCCCTGGGAGGGAGGCCCCACACCTTC. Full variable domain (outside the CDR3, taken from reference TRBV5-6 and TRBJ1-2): DAGVTQSPTHLIKTRGQQVTLRCSPKSGHDTVSWYQQALGQGPQFIFQYYEEEERQRGNFPDRFSGHQFPNYSSELNVNALLLGDSALYLCASPLGGRPHTFGSGTRLTVV.